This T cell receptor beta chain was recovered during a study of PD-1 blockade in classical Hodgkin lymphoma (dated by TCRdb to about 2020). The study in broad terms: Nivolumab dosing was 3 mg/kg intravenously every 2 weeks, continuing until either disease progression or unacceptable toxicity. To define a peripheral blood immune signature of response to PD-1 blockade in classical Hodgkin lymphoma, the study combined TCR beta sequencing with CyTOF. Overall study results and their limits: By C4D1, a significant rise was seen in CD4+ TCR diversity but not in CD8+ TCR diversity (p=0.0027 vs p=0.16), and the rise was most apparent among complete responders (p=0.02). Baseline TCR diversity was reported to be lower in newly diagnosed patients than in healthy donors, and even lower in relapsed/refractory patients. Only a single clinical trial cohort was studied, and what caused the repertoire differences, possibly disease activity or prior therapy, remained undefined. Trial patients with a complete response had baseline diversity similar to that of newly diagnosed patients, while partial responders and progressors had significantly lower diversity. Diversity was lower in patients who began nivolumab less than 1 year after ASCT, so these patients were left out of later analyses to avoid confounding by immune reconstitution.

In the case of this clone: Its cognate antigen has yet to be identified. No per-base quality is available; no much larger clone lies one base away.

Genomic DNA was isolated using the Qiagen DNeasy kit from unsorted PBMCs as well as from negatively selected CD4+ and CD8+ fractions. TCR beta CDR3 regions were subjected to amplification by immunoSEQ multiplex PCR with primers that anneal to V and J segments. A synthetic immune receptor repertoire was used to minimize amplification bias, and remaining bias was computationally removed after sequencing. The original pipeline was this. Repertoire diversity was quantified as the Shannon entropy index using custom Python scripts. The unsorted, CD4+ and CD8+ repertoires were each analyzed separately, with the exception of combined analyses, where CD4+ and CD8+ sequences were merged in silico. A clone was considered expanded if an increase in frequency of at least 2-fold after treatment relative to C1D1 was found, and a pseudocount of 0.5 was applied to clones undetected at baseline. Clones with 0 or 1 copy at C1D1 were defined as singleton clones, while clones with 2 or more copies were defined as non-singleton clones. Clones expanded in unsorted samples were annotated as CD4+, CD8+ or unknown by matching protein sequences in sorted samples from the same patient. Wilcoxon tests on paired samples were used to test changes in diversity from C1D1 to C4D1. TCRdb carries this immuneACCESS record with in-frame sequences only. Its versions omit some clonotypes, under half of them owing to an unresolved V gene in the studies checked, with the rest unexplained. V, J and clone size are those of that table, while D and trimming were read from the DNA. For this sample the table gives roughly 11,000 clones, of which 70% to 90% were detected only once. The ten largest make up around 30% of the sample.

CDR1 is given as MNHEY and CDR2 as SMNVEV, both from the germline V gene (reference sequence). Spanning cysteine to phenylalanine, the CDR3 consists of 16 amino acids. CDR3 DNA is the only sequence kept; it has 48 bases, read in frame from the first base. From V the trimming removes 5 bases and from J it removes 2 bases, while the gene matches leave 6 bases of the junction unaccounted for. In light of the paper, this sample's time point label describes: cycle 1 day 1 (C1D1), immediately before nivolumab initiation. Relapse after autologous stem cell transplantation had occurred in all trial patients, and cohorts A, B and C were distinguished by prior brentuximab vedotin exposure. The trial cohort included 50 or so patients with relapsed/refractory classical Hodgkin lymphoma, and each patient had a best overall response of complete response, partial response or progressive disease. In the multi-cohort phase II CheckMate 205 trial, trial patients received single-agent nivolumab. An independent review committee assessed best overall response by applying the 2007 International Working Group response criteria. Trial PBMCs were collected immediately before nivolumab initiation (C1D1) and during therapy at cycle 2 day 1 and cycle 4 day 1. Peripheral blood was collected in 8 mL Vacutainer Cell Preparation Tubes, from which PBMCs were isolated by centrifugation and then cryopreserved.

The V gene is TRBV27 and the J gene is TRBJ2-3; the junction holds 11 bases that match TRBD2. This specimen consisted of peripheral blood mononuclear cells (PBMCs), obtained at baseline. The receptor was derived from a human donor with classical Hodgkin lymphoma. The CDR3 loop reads CASSLRLAGFTDTQYF. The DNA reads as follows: TGTGCCAGCAGTCTTAGACTAGCGGGGTTCACAGATACGCAGTATTTT.